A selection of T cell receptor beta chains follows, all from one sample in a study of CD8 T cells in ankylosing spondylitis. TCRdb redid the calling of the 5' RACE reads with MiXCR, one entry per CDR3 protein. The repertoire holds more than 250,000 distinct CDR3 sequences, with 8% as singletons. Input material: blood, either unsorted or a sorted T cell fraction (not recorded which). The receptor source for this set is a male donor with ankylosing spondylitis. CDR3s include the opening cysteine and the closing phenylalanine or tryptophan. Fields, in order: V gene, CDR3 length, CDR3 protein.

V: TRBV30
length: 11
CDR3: CAWSQTITQYF

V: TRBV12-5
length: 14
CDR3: CASARASQELEQFF

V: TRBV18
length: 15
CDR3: CASSPLSGSTETQYF

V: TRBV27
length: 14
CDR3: CASSLSRVDIDYTF

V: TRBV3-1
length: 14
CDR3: CASSPVATQETQYF

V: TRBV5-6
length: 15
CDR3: CASSLIESSYNEQFF

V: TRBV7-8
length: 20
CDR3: CASSSIQGKGLAGEDNEQFF

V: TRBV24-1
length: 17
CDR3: CATSDYRALPNTGELFF

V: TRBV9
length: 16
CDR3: CASSGTGITGANVLTF

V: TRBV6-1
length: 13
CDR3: CASSPGLNSPLHF

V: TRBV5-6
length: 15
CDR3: CASSFVLAIGETQYF

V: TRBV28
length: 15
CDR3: CASSLMRRGTGELFF

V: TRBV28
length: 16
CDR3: CASSLLSGTNTGELFF

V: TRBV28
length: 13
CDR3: CASSPAGEDEQYF

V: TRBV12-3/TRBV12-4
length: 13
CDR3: CASSPDRGAEAFF